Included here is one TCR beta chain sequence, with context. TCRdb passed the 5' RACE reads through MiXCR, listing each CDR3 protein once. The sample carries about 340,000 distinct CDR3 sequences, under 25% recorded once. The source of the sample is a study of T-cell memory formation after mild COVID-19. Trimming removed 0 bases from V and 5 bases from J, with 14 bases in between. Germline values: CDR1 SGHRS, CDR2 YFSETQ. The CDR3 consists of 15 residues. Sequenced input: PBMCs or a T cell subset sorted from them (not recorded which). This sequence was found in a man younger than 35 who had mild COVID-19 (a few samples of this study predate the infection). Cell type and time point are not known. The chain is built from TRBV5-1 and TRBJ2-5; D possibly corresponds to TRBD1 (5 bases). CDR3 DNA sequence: TGCGCCAGCAGCTTGGCCCAGGGCGATGGGGAGACCCAGTACTTC. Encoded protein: CASSLAQGDGETQYF.